This is a list of T cell receptor beta chains from one sample in a study of blood T cell repertoires in COVID-19. Repertoires were generated with immunoSEQ multiplex PCR, while TCRdb's copy carries only in-frame clones and drops some. The data hold more than 60,000 clones, with roughly four fifths observed a single time. Sequenced input: peripheral blood. The receptor set was obtained from a human donor in a cohort sampled during active COVID-19. Both conserved end residues are part of each CDR3. D genes are given only for firm matches.

D,J,V,CDR3
NA,TRBJ1-4,TRBV27,CASSLDGVREKLFF
NA,TRBJ2-7,TRBV5-4,CASSLGRGNQEQYF
NA,TRBJ2-5,TRBV29-1,CSVAASPRETQYF
TRBD1,TRBJ1-1,TRBV2,CASRGQGQSEAFF
TRBD1,TRBJ2-2,TRBV7-7,CASSRQGQGGTGELFF
TRBD1,TRBJ1-1,TRBV19,CASSIPGQPDFKNTEAFF
NA,TRBJ1-5,TRBV27,CASGGTRGGQPQHF
NA,TRBJ1-2,TRBV4-1,CASSPSGAETDGYTF
TRBD1,TRBJ2-2,TRBV4-1,CASSPGQGQGITGELFF
TRBD2,TRBJ2-7,TRBV10-2,CASKPSGPNEQYF
TRBD1,TRBJ2-3,TRBV19,CASSTRQGALDTQYF
NA,TRBJ2-1,TRBV18,CASSRTTNPGGNEQFF
TRBD1,TRBJ1-5,TRBV6-5,CASSMGQGARQPQHF
NA,TRBJ2-3,TRBV19,CASSIDSYRVTDTQYF
NA,TRBJ2-7,TRBV5-1,CASSLAVNSYEQYF
TRBD1,TRBJ2-1,TRBV4-1,CASSPRQGGHNEQFF
NA,TRBJ2-5,TRBV9,CASSVGTRGQETQYF
NA,TRBJ1-1,TRBV6-5,CASSYSGRIAFF
NA,TRBJ2-3,TRBV5-8,CASSFRGADTQYF
TRBD2,TRBJ2-5,TRBV7-9,CASSLLAGGKETQYF
TRBD1,TRBJ2-7,TRBV5-1,CASSTRQGAYEQYF
NA,TRBJ1-5,TRBV19,CASSPQQGQQPQHF
TRBD1,TRBJ1-2,TRBV5-6,CASRTGGRWYGYTF
TRBD1,TRBJ2-1,TRBV10-2,CASSGARGPGNEQFF
TRBD2,TRBJ2-3,TRBV30,CALTRGLATDTQYF
NA,TRBJ2-6,TRBV5-6,CASTYRVSGANVLTF
NA,TRBJ1-2,TRBV9,CASSVGGVDGYTF
NA,TRBJ1-1,TRBV6-6,CASSNHGGVNTEAFF
NA,TRBJ1-2,TRBV4-3,CASSQDSPRGLGYTF
TRBD1,TRBJ1-6,TRBV2,CASMTGYNSPLHF
TRBD2,TRBJ2-3,TRBV5-1,CASSFLAESSTDTQYF
NA,TRBJ2-5,TRBV11-3,CASSSALGGTQYF
NA,TRBJ1-2,TRBV6-5,CASSYRETTYGYTF
NA,TRBJ2-3,TRBV7-2,CASSSDWDTQYF
NA,TRBJ1-2,TRBV3-1/TRBV3-2,CASSHGGGLAYGYTF
TRBD1,TRBJ2-7,TRBV5-4,CASSPYGTGTYEQYF
TRBD2,TRBJ2-7,TRBV6-6,CASNGLSGGAGYEQYF
TRBD1,TRBJ2-7,TRBV11-2,CASSRTGGRGEQYF
TRBD1,TRBJ1-2,TRBV27,CASSGGTGKANYGYTF
TRBD1,TRBJ2-7,TRBV11-2,CASSFSQGDYEQYF
NA,TRBJ2-3,TRBV24-1,CATSDSIPGQSTDTQYF
NA,TRBJ2-7,TRBV5-5,CASSLVDSLSYEQYF
NA,TRBJ1-2,TRBV2,CASRQSPGTQGYTF
TRBD1,TRBJ2-1,TRBV18,CASSPTGLSGYNEQFF
NA,TRBJ2-3,TRBV6-1,CASSDPAGFSDTQYF
TRBD1,TRBJ1-6,TRBV5-1,CASSKDRGEVGSPLHF
NA,TRBJ2-3,TRBV7-9,CASSLISQGTDTQYF
NA,TRBJ1-3,TRBV2,CASSLQSSGNTIYF
NA,TRBJ2-5,TRBV7-2,CASSLAGGREETQYF
NA,TRBJ2-5,TRBV7-9,CASSSSGRETQYF
TRBD1,TRBJ1-6,TRBV4-2,CASRPGQDNSPLHF
NA,TRBJ1-5,TRBV5-5,CASSKDSFNQPQHF
NA,TRBJ2-1,TRBV2,CASSETFYNEQFF
TRBD2,TRBJ2-2,TRBV6-4,CASSDSGLHTGELFF